Below are 20 T cell receptor beta chains sequenced from a single sample in a study of T cells in Graves' hyperthyroidism and ophthalmopathy. Researchers amplified the TCR beta CDR3 regions from RNA transcripts. HTBI primers were employed in a first-round RT-PCR of the TCR CDR3. Each CDR3 protein is one row after TCRdb ran MiXCR on the multiplex PCR reads. The sample holds fewer than 750,000 distinct CDR3 sequences, roughly 14% seen once. The source material was blood. These receptors all stem from a woman aged 40 to 55 with Graves' ophthalmopathy.

This clonotype was recorded many times. For the CDR3, the DNA is TGTGCCAGCTCACCTCGGAGCGCGGGAATGGGGTACGAGCAGTACTTC. Protein: CASSPRSAGMGYEQYF. The V call is TRBV18, the J call TRBJ2-7; tentatively, D is TRBD2 (6 bases). The CDR3 extends over 16 amino acids. In germline, CDR1 is KGHSH, CDR2 LQKENI. Deletions cut 3 bases from V and 4 bases from J, with 19 bases between.

The chain employs TRBV10-1 and TRBJ1-1; tentatively, D is TRBD1 (5 bases). Germline CDR1 WNHNN, CDR2 SYGVQD (reference sequence). V lost 0 bases, J lost 6 bases, and 14 bases lay in between. CDR3 length: 15 residues. CDR3 protein: CASSESIAGFPEAFF. CDR3 sequence (DNA): TGCGCCAGCAGTGAGTCGATAGCAGGGTTTCCTGAAGCTTTCTTT.

The sample holds many counts of this clonotype. The rearrangement links TRBV28 to TRBJ1-2; 7 positions agree with TRBD1. Looked up from germline, CDR1 is MDHEN and CDR2 is SYDVKM. With V trimmed by 7 bases and J by 4 bases, 6 bases remained unmatched. The CDR3 covers 13 residues. CDR3 in DNA: TGTGCCAGCACCCCGACAGGGTCCTATGGCTACACCTTC. Its translation is CASTPTGSYGYTF.

This clonotype has a count of ten or more. This sequence joins TRBV29-1 and TRBJ1-1, with unresolved D. This CDR3 has 13 amino acids. Germline-derived CDR1 and CDR2 are SQVTM and ANQGSEA. Trimming cost V 7 bases and J 1 base, with 13 bases left between them. CDR3 residues: CSGSPRKNTEAFF. DNA for the CDR3: TGCAGCGGTTCCCCACGTAAGAACACTGAAGCTTTCTTT.

The rearrangement uses TRBV27 and TRBJ2-7, with a tentative D call TRBD1 (6 bases). The V and J ends lost 4 bases and 5 bases respectively, with 12 bases between them. The germline CDR1 and CDR2 sequences are MNHEY and SMNVEV (reference sequence). This CDR3 has 13 amino acids. CDR3 nucleotide sequence: TGTGCCAGCAGTTCTGGGGGCAGCCACGAGCAGTACTTC. Protein sequence: CASSSGGSHEQYF.

In this sample, this clonotype turned up a few times. The V and J genes are TRBV5-1 and TRBJ2-5; a possible D gene is TRBD2 (6 bases). The CDR3 has 14 residues. V dropped 7 bases and J dropped 5 bases, with 18 bases sitting between them. From germline, CDR1 is SGHRS and CDR2 YFSETQ. The DNA of the CDR3 is TGCGCCAGCGGGCCGGAGGGACCCGGCGAGACCCAGTACTTC. Protein sequence: CASGPEGPGETQYF.

This chain uses TRBV4-1 with TRBJ2-3, with D uncertain. CDR1 MGHRA and CDR2 YSYEKL come from the germline V gene. This CDR3 region has 13 residues. V dropped 1 base and J dropped 5 bases, with 7 bases sitting between them. In DNA, the CDR3 is TGCGCCAGCAGCCAAGTTTGGGGAGATACGCAGTATTTT. This sequence encodes CASSQVWGDTQYF.

This clonotype has at least ten counts. CDR3 bases: TGTGCCACCAGGGGGAAGGGGGAGCAGTACTTC. Amino acids: CATRGKGEQYF. The chain is built from TRBV27 and TRBJ2-7; 7 bases align to TRBD1. Per germline, CDR1 MNHEY and CDR2 SMNVEV (reference sequence). With V trimmed by 10 bases and J by 7 bases, 7 bases remained unmatched. The CDR3 runs 11 residues.

The chain couples TRBV19 to TRBJ2-6; 14 bases align to TRBD2. The CDR3 spans 20 residues. Germline V gives CDR1 LNHDA, CDR2 SQIVND (reference sequence). J lost 1 base, V lost 6 bases, and 11 bases had no gene match. DNA for the CDR3: TGTGCCAGTAGGGGACTAGCGGGAGTTTCTTCTTTATCTGGGGCCAACGTCCTGACTTTC. This codes for CASRGLAGVSSLSGANVLTF.

This clonotype was detected once. The chain carries TRBV6-2 or TRBV6-3 and TRBJ1-5; a weak D match, TRBD1 (6 bases). Trimming pared 6 bases from V and 4 bases from J, leaving 13 bases between. The CDR3 spans 14 residues. The germline gives CDR1 MNHEY, CDR2 SVGEGT. The CDR3 sequence is CASSDRTANQPQHF. DNA of the CDR3: TGTGCCAGCAGCGACCGGACAGCAAATCAGCCCCAGCATTTT.

This clonotype has at least ten counts. This rearrangement joins TRBV6-5 to TRBJ1-2; a weak D match, TRBD1 (5 bases). V lost 5 bases, J lost 7 bases, and 17 bases lay in between. Germline CDR1 and CDR2: MNHEY and SVGAGI. This CDR3 has 14 amino acids. CDR3 sequence reads: CASSREGAVGGYTF. In DNA form, the CDR3 reads TGTGCCAGCAGTCGGGAAGGGGCAGTGGGTGGCTACACCTTC.

Ten or more counts support this clonotype. V and J are TRBV27 and TRBJ1-1; the D is unclear. CDR1 MNHEY and CDR2 SMNVEV come from the germline V gene (reference sequence). CDR3 length: 13 residues. Between the trimmed V and J ends, which lost 9 bases and 5 bases, there was a span of 16 bases. Here the CDR3 DNA reads TGTGCCAGTAAGCGGCAGTTAGGTACTGAAGCTTTCTTT. This translates into CASKRQLGTEAFF.

This clonotype was detected a few times. The rearrangement links TRBV6-2 or TRBV6-3 to TRBJ2-7, with 8 bases fitting TRBD1. Looked up from germline, CDR1 is MNHEY and CDR2 is SVGEGT. The CDR3 length is 12 residues. The V and J ends lost 8 bases and 2 bases, in that order; junction bases with no gene match: 2. CDR3: CASGTGPYEQYF. CDR3 DNA: TGTGCCAGCGGGACAGGACCCTACGAGCAGTACTTC.

This clonotype occurred a few times. The chain uses TRBV30 and TRBJ2-7, with 8 bases matching TRBD2. This CDR3 is 14 amino acids long. Germline loops: CDR1 GTSNPN, CDR2 SVGIG (reference sequence). V shed 5 bases and J 7 bases; nucleotides not matched to a gene: 13. CDR3 region: CAWSWAAGVNEQYF. CDR3 nucleotide sequence: TGTGCCTGGTCATGGGCAGCGGGAGTAAATGAGCAGTACTTC.

The sample holds many counts of this clonotype. This chain connects TRBV7-2 to TRBJ2-7; 9 bases are a match to TRBD2. V shed 2 bases, J shed 7 bases, and the junction held 6 bases outside the gene matches. The CDR3 extends over 14 amino acids. The V gene's germline CDR1 is SGHTA and CDR2 FQGNSA. The CDR3: CASSLSSGSSEQYF. Here the CDR3 DNA reads TGTGCCAGCAGCTTAAGTAGCGGGAGCTCTGAGCAGTACTTC. The entire variable domain, with the rest obtained from reference TRBV7-2 and TRBJ2-7, is as follows: GAGVSQSPSNKVTEKGKDVELRCDPISGHTALYWYRQSLGQGLEFLIYFQGNSAPDKSGLPSDRFSAERTGGSVSTLTIQRTQQEDSAVYLCASSLSSGSSEQYFGPGTRLTVT.

CDR3 sequence reads: CASSIGAGQGETQYF. CDR3 sequence (DNA): TGTGCCAGTAGTATCGGAGCGGGACAAGGAGAGACCCAGTACTTC. The rearrangement joins TRBV19 to TRBJ2-5, with D perhaps TRBD2 (7 bases). This CDR3 region has 15 residues. The germline V and J ends were trimmed by 3 bases and 4 bases, with 15 bases remaining between them. Germline values: CDR1 LNHDA, CDR2 SQIVND (reference sequence).

This clonotype has ten or more counts. The chain has TRBV30 and TRBJ1-1, with D hard to call. The CDR3 has 12 amino acids. CDR1 is GTSNPN, CDR2 SVGIG, per germline (reference sequence). V was pared by 1 base and J by 7 bases, with 10 bases between. The CDR3 protein is CAWSAFWGEAFF. CDR3 coding DNA: TGTGCCTGGAGTGCCTTTTGGGGTGAAGCTTTCTTT.

This clonotype was picked up a small number of times. CDR3 coding DNA: TGTGCCAGCAGTTACGAGGCCACCAGCTACGAGCAGTACTTC. Translated, it gives CASSYEATSYEQYF. The chain is built from TRBV6-5 and TRBJ2-7; no firm D call. The V gene's germline CDR1 is MNHEY and CDR2 SVGAGI. V lost 2 bases and J 3 bases, leaving 11 bases between the germline ends. The CDR3 is 14 amino acids.

This clonotype was picked up many times. The chain uses TRBV12-3 or TRBV12-4 and TRBJ1-2, with 7 bases that match TRBD1. CDR3 size: 15 residues. Trimming at V came to 5 bases and at J to 5 bases, leaving 11 bases not matched to a gene. The CDR3 DNA sequence: TGTGCCAGCAGTCCTAACGACAGGGTAGTTTATGGCTACACCTTC. As protein: CASSPNDRVVYGYTF.

This clonotype was picked up many times. The V call is TRBV19, the J call TRBJ2-2; D is undetermined. The CDR3 is 14 residues long. Trimming left V 8 bases short and J 1 base short, with 11 bases between. Germline V gene sequence: CDR1 LNHDA, CDR2 SQIVND (reference sequence). The CDR3 loop is CASYGLQNTGELFF. As DNA, the CDR3 is TGTGCCAGTTATGGGTTACAGAACACCGGGGAGCTGTTTTTT.